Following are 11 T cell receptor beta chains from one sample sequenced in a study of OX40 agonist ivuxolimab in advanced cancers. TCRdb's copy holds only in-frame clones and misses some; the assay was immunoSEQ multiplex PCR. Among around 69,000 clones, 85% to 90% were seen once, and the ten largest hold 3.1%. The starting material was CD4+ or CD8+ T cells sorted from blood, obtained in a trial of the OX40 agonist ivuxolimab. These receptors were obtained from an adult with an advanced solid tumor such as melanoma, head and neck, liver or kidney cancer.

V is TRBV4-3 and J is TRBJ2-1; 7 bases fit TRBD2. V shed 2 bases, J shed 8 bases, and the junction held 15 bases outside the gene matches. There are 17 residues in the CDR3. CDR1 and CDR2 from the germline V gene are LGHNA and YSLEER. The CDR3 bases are TGCGCCAGCAGCCAACCAACTTGGGGGGGTACTCGGTATGAGCAGTTCTTC. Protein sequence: CASSQPTWGGTRYEQFF.

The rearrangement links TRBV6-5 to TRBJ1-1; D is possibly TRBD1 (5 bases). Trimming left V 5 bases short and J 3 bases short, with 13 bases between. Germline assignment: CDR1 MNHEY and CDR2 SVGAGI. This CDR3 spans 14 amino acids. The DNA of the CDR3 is TGTGCCAGCAGTCCACCCCCAGGGTACACTGAAGCTTTCTTT. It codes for CASSPPPGYTEAFF.

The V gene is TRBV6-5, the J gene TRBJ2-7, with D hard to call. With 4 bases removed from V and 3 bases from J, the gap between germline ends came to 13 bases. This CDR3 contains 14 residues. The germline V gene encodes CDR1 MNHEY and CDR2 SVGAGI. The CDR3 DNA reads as TGTGCCAGCAGTTCCGCTGGAGTGGACTACGAGCAGTACTTC. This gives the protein CASSSAGVDYEQYF.

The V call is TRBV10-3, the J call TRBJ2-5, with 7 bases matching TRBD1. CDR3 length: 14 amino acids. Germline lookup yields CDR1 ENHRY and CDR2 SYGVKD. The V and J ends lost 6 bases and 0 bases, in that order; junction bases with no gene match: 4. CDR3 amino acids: CAIRRGQDQETQYF. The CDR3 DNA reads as TGTGCCATCAGACGCGGACAGGACCAAGAGACCCAGTACTTC.

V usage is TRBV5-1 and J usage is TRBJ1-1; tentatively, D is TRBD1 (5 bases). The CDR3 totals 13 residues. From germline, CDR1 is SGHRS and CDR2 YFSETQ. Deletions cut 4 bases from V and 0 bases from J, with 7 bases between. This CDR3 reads CASSTGLNTEAFF. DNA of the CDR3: TGCGCCAGCAGCACAGGTTTGAACACTGAAGCTTTCTTT.

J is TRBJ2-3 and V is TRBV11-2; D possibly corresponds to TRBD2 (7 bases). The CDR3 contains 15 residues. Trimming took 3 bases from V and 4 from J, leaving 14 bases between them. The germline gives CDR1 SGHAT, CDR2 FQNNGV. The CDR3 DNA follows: TGTGCCAGCAGCTTGGATGGGGGGGGGCCAGATACGCAGTATTTT. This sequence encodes CASSLDGGGPDTQYF. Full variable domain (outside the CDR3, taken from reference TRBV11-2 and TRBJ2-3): EAGVAQSPRYKIIEKRQSVAFWCNPISGHATLYWYQQILGQGPKLLIQFQNNGVVDDSQLPKDRFSAERLKGVDSTLKIQPAKLEDSAVYLCASSLDGGGPDTQYFGPGTRLTVL.

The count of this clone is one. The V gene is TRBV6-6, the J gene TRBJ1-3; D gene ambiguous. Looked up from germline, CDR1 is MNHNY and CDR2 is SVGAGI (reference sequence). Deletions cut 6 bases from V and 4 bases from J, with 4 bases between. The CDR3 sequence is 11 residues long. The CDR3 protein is CASSMGNTIYF. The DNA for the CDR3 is TGTGCCAGCAGCATGGGAAACACCATATATTTT.

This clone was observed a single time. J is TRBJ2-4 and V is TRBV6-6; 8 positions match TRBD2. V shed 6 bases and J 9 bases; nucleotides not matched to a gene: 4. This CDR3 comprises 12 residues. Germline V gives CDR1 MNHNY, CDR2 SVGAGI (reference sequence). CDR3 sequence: CASSSGGVIQYF. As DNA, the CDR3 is TGTGCCAGCAGCTCGGGGGGGGTCATTCAGTACTTC.

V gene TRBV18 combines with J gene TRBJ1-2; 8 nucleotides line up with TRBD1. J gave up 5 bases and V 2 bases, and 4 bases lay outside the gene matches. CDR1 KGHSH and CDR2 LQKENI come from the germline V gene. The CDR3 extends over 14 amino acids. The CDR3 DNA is TGTGCCAGCTCACCAAGTACAGGGGGTTATGGCTACACCTTC. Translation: CASSPSTGGYGYTF.

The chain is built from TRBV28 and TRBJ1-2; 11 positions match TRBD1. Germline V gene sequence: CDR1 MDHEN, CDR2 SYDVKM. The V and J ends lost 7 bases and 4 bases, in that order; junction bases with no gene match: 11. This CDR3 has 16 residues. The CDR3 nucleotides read TGTGCCAGCATGACGGGACAGGGGGTCTTGAGCTATGGCTACACCTTC. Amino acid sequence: CASMTGQGVLSYGYTF.

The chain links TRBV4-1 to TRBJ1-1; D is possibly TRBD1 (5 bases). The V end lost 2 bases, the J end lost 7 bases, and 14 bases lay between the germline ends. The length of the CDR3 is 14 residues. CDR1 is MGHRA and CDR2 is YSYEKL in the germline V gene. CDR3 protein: CASSQLQVLHEAFF. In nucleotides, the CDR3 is TGCGCCAGCAGCCAACTACAGGTTCTACATGAAGCTTTCTTT.